This TCR beta chain was documented in a study of cytomegalovirus exposure and HLA in healthy donors. Study outcomes and limitations: Highly shared sequence variants in one cluster were likely a sequencing artifact.

CDR1 SGHAT and CDR2 FQNNGV come from the germline V gene. V trimming: 5 bases; J trimming: 2 bases; junction bases outside the gene matches: 9. There are 16 residues in the CDR3. The PCR made use of 60 Vbeta and 13 Jbeta primers. Generated by immunoSEQ multiplex PCR, the TCRdb table keeps only in-frame clones and is missing some. This table has under 200,000 clones, 73% appearing once. Note on this clone: Its antigen remains unknown.

The clonotype originates from a woman in her twenties or thirties in good health and CMV-seronegative. What was sequenced was PBMCs. The V call is TRBV11-2, the J call TRBJ1-3, with 7 positions matching TRBD1. CDR3 sequence: CASSIPGQLPGNTIYF. The CDR3 DNA follows: TGTGCCAGCAGCATACCGGGACAGTTACCTGGAAACACCATATATTTT. Drawing the rest from reference TRBV11-2 and TRBJ1-3, the complete variable domain is EAGVAQSPRYKIIEKRQSVAFWCNPISGHATLYWYQQILGQGPKLLIQFQNNGVVDDSQLPKDRFSAERLKGVDSTLKIQPAKLEDSAVYLCASSIPGQLPGNTIYFGEGSWLTVV.